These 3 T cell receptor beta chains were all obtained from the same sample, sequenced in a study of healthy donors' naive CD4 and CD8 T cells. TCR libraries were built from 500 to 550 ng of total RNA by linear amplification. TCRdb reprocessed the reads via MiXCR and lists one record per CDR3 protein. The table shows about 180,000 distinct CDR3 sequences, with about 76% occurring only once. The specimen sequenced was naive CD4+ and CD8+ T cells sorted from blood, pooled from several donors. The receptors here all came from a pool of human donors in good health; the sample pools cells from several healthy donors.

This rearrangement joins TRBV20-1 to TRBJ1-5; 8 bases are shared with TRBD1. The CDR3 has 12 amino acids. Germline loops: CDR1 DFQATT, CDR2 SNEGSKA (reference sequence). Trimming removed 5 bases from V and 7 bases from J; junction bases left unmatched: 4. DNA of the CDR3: TGCAGTGCTCGACAGGGGCGCCAGCCCCAGCATTTT. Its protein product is CSARQGRQPQHF.

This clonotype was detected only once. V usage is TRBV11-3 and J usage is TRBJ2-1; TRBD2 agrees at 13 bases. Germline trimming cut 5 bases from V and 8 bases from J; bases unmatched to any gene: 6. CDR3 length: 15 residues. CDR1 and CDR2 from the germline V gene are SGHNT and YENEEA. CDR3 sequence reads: CASSAGLAGFDEQFF. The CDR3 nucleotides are TGTGCCAGCAGCGCGGGACTAGCGGGATTCGATGAGCAGTTCTTC.

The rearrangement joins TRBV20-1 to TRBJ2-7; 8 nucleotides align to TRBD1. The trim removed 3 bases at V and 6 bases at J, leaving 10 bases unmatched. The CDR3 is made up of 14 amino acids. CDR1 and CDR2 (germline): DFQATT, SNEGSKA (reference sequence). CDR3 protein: CSARLDRVIREQYF. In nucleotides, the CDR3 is TGCAGTGCTAGGCTGGACAGGGTCATTCGCGAGCAGTACTTC.